Described below is a single T cell receptor (beta chain) sequence and its context. This specimen comes from a study of T cells after yellow fever vaccination. The CDR3 totals 14 residues. Germline-derived CDR1 and CDR2 are MGHRA and YSYEKL. Losses at the gene ends were 2 bases for V and 8 bases for J; bases not matched to a gene: 4. One entry per CDR3 protein, called by TCRdb with MiXCR from the 5' RACE reads. The sample records approximately 510,000 distinct CDR3 sequences, just over 20% being singletons. Specimen: PBMCs, collected roughly 20 days after the first yellow fever vaccination. The chain combines TRBV4-1 with TRBJ2-1; 9 bases match TRBD2. The clonotype was recovered from a man between 18 and 35 years old who received the YFV17D yellow fever vaccine. The CDR3 here is CASSQTASGDEQFF. The DNA for the CDR3 is TGCGCCAGCAGCCAAACAGCTAGCGGGGATGAGCAGTTCTTC.